This record covers a single T cell receptor beta chain. The data were produced by immunoSEQ multiplex PCR, yet TCRdb's version contains in-frame clones alone and is incomplete. The profile shows 140,000 or so clones, roughly 84% of them singletons. The entry originates in a study of blood T cell repertoires in COVID-19. Study context: Specimens from acute and convalescent COVID-19 originated in the United States, Italy and Spain. PBMCs, B-cell-depleted T cells, or T cells provided the cDNA or gDNA that made up the material.

Germline CDR1 reads LNHDA; CDR2 reads SQIVND (reference sequence). CDR3 length equals 17 residues. V dropped 6 bases and J dropped 1 base, with 21 bases sitting between them. The V gene is TRBV19, the J gene TRBJ2-5, with D tentatively TRBD2 (5 bases). The sequenced sample was peripheral blood. The TCR comes from a human donor with acute or convalescent COVID-19. The donor label of this sample is uncertain. The CDR3 region is CASRSGRGSGVQETQYF. Written as DNA, the CDR3 is TGTGCCAGTAGGTCAGGTCGCGGGTCTGGGGTCCAAGAGACCCAGTACTTC.